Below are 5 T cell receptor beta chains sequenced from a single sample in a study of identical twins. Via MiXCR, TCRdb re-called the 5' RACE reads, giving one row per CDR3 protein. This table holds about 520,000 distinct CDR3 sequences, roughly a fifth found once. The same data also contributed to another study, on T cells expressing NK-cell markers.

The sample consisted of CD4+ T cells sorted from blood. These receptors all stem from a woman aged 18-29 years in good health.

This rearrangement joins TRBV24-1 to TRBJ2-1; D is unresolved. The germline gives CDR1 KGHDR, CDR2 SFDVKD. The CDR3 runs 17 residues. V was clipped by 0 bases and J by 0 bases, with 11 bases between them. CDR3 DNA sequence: TGTGCCACCAGTGATTTGGCGGCAGCCGCCTCCTACAATGAGCAGTTCTTC. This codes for CATSDLAAAASYNEQFF.

CDR3 bases: TGCAGTGCTAGACCTCGGACAAGCGAGACCCAGTACTTC. Protein product: CSARPRTSETQYF. The genes are TRBV20-1 and TRBJ2-5; D may be TRBD1 (5 bases). The CDR3 has 13 amino acids. With 2 bases removed from V and 5 bases from J, the gap between germline ends came to 12 bases. CDR1 DFQATT and CDR2 SNEGSKA come from the germline V gene (reference sequence).

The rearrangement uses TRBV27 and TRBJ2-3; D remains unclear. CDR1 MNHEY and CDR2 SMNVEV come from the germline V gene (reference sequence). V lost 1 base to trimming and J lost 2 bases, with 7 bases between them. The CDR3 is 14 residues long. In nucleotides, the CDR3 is TGTGCCAGCAGTTTATATCCCCTCACAGATACGCAGTATTTT. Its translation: CASSLYPLTDTQYF.

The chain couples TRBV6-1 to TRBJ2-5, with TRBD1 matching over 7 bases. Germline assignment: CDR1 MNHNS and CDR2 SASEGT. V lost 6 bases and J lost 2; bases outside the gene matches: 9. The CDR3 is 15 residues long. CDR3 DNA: TGTGCCAGCAGGAGGGACAGAAACGCACAAGAGACCCAGTACTTC. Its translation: CASRRDRNAQETQYF.

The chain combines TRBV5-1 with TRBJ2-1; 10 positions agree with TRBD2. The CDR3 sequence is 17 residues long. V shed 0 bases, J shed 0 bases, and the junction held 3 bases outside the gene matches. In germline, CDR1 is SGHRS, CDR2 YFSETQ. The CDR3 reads CASSLEASGGSYNEQFF. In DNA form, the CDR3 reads TGCGCCAGCAGCTTGGAGGCTAGCGGGGGCTCCTACAATGAGCAGTTCTTC.